These T cell receptor beta chains were read from a single sample in a study of blood T cells in healthy people across ages. TCRdb re-analysed the 5' RACE reads in MiXCR, keeping a single row per CDR3 protein. The sample carries 750,000 to 950,000 distinct CDR3 sequences, 25% to 35% recorded once. This sample was also put to use in a study of T cells of mothers and their children.

Sequencing was performed on blood. The origin of the receptors is a woman aged 40 to 49 in good health. Both conserved end residues are part of each CDR3. The D gene is left open where the match is weak. Size tells how often a clone was seen (once, few, many) or the class of an expanded clone, and some rows leave it out.

TGTGCCTGGAGCCCGGGCCAGCGTGACTACACCTTC | CAWSPGQRDYTF | . | TRBV30 | many | TRBJ1-2
TGTGCCAGCAGCGGCGTAGGGGACAGGGTTATCTACGGACAGTACTTC | CASSGVGDRVIYGQYF | TRBD1 | TRBV28 | . | TRBJ2-7
TGTGCCAGCAGCTTATGGGGCGTAGCGCCCGAGCAGTACTTC | CASSLWGVAPEQYF | . | TRBV7-8 | many | TRBJ2-7
TGTGCCAGCAGCTTTGGGGGCTTCAATCAGCCCCAGCATTTT | CASSFGGFNQPQHF | . | TRBV7-2 | many | TRBJ1-5
TGTACCAGCAGTGAGGGTAGGACGGCGGCGTGGGAGACCCAGTACTTC | CTSSEGRTAAWETQYF | . | TRBV6-1 | . | TRBJ2-5
TGCAGCGTTGGAGCGGGGGGTGGCAAAAACATTCAGTACTTC | CSVGAGGGKNIQYF | TRBD2 | TRBV29-1 | few | TRBJ2-4
TGCAGCGTTGAAGTTGCGGGGGGCGCAGGGTTTTATGGCTACACCTTC | CSVEVAGGAGFYGYTF | . | TRBV29-1 | few | TRBJ1-2
TGTGCCAGCAGCCAACGGGACCGGCGGCCCGAGCAGTTCTTC | CASSQRDRRPEQFF | . | TRBV5-5 | . | TRBJ2-1
TGTGCCAGCAGTTTATTGTCGGTCGGCAACTCCTACGAGCAGTACTTC | CASSLLSVGNSYEQYF | . | TRBV27 | many | TRBJ2-7
TGTGCCTGGAGTCGGGGAGTTAGCAATCAGCCCCAGCATTTT | CAWSRGVSNQPQHF | . | TRBV30 | . | TRBJ1-5
TGCAGCGCTACCGGGACAGAAGGGGGATATGGCTACACCTTC | CSATGTEGGYGYTF | TRBD1 | TRBV29-1 | few | TRBJ1-2
TGTGCCAGCAGCTCTAAGACTAAGGACGAGCAGTACTTC | CASSSKTKDEQYF | . | TRBV7-3 | . | TRBJ2-7
TGTGCCAGCAGTTTGGAACAGGAGTTGTTCTCCTACGAGCAGTACTTC | CASSLEQELFSYEQYF | . | TRBV28 | . | TRBJ2-7
TGTGCCACCAGCCCTTGGACAGGGCAGGGGGACAATGAGCAGTTCTTC | CATSPWTGQGDNEQFF | TRBD1 | TRBV15 | . | TRBJ2-1
TGTGCCAGCAGTCCTCCGGGACAGGGGACTGAAGCTTTCTTT | CASSPPGQGTEAFF | TRBD1 | TRBV28 | . | TRBJ1-1
TGTGCCAGCAGTCGAACGGGGCAGGGATCAGATACGCAGTTTTTT | CASSRTGQGSDTQFF | . | TRBV7-9 | . | TRBJ2-3
TGCGCCAGCAGCCAAGCCCCTCACTTCAGCCCCTACAATGAGCAGTTCTTC | CASSQAPHFSPYNEQFF | . | TRBV4-1 | . | TRBJ2-1
TGTGCCAGCAGCAGAGGGACAGGCATTCGTGGTAACTATGGCTACACCTTC | CASSRGTGIRGNYGYTF | TRBD1 | TRBV3-1 | few | TRBJ1-2
TGCAGCGTCAGTGAGACCCGGGACAGGGAGCAGTACTTC | CSVSETRDREQYF | TRBD1 | TRBV29-1 | many | TRBJ2-7
TGCAGTGCTAGACCTTACTTTGGAGATGGCTACACCTTC | CSARPYFGDGYTF | . | TRBV20-1 | many | TRBJ1-2
TGTGCCAGCACAAACAGGGACGAAAAACTGTTTTTT | CASTNRDEKLFF | . | TRBV6-6 | . | TRBJ1-4
TGTGCCAGCAGTGGGACAGGGGGCTTAACTGAAGCTTTCTTT | CASSGTGGLTEAFF | TRBD1 | TRBV6-1 | . | TRBJ1-1
TGTGCCAGCAGTTACCCCGAGGGGCGTGGCTACACCTTC | CASSYPEGRGYTF | . | TRBV6-6 | . | TRBJ1-2
TGCAGTGCTCCCGGGTCCCAGGTCGACGAGCAGTACTTC | CSAPGSQVDEQYF | . | TRBV20-1 | many | TRBJ2-7
TGTGCCACCAGTGATACCCTTTCTAGCGGGGGGGCCGCAGAGCAGTTCTTC | CATSDTLSSGGAAEQFF | TRBD2 | TRBV24-1 | . | TRBJ2-1
TGTGCCAGCAGCCCTCCGGGGTTGGGAGGAGACGAGCAGTACTTC | CASSPPGLGGDEQYF | . | TRBV28 | . | TRBJ2-7
TGTGCCAGCAGCTCCCGGGCGAACAGGGAGAACACTGAAGCTTTCTTT | CASSSRANRENTEAFF | . | TRBV14 | . | TRBJ1-1
TGTGCCAGCAGCTCCTATGACAGGGATGGCTACACCTTC | CASSSYDRDGYTF | TRBD1 | TRBV7-2 | . | TRBJ1-2
TGCGCCAGCAGTTCCCTGAACCAAGAACAGCCCCAGCATTTT | CASSSLNQEQPQHF | . | TRBV10-2 | . | TRBJ1-5
TGTGCCAGCATGACCCCCCCACAGGTTGGCTACACCTTC | CASMTPPQVGYTF | . | TRBV28 | few | TRBJ1-2
TGTGCCAGCAGCTTAGCTGAATGGGAGACCCAGTACTTC | CASSLAEWETQYF | . | TRBV11-3 | once | TRBJ2-5
TGTGCCAGCAGTCTCTCACAGGGGGCCGGGGGATACGAGCAGTACTTC | CASSLSQGAGGYEQYF | TRBD1 | TRBV28 | . | TRBJ2-7
TGCAGTGCCCTGGGACTAGGGGCTGCAGATACGCAGTATTTT | CSALGLGAADTQYF | TRBD2 | TRBV20-1 | . | TRBJ2-3
TGTGCCATCAGCCCTACAGGGGGGGATAACGAGCAGTACTTC | CAISPTGGDNEQYF | . | TRBV10-3 | . | TRBJ2-7
TGTGCCTGGAGCCAACAGGGGGCGGGAGGCTACACCTTC | CAWSQQGAGGYTF | TRBD1 | TRBV30 | . | TRBJ1-2
TGTGCCTGGGGGTACTCGGGGAGGACTGAAGCTTTCTTT | CAWGYSGRTEAFF | . | TRBV30 | many | TRBJ1-1
TGTGCCAGCAGCTTAGATCGGTCGATAAATTCACCCCTCCACTTT | CASSLDRSINSPLHF | . | TRBV7-2 | few | TRBJ1-6
TGTGCCAGCAGTCTCCATTTAAATTTACCTGAAGCTTTCTTT | CASSLHLNLPEAFF | . | TRBV12-3/TRBV12-4 | . | TRBJ1-1
TGTGCCAGCGGCCCAGGGACGGGCTCGAACTATGGCTACACCTTC | CASGPGTGSNYGYTF | . | TRBV7-3 | . | TRBJ1-2
TGTGCCAGCAGCTCCGGGACTAGCGGGGGGCCACGATTATACGAGCAGTACTTC | CASSSGTSGGPRLYEQYF | TRBD2 | TRBV7-9 | few | TRBJ2-7
TGCAGTGCTAGCGACGACAGCCAAGAGACCCAGTACTTC | CSASDDSQETQYF | . | TRBV20-1 | . | TRBJ2-5
TGTGCCAGCAGCCAAGGACAGGGGGCGGGTTACGAGCAGTACTTC | CASSQGQGAGYEQYF | TRBD1 | TRBV3-1 | . | TRBJ2-7
TGTGCCATCAGTGAGGGGGCCGCTCCGAATCAGCCCCAGCATTTT | CAISEGAAPNQPQHF | . | TRBV10-3 | . | TRBJ1-5
TGCGCCAGCAGCTCCAGGGAAGGGGGGGCCTATGGCTACACCTTC | CASSSREGGAYGYTF | . | TRBV5-1 | few | TRBJ1-2
TGTGCCAGCAGGCAGGGGAACAATCAGCCCCAGCATTTT | CASRQGNNQPQHF | . | TRBV28 | few | TRBJ1-5
TGTGCCAGCAGTAAGACGGAAAACTATGGCTACACCTTC | CASSKTENYGYTF | . | TRBV2 | many | TRBJ1-2
TGCAGTGCTGGGTTGGGAGCTAACTATGGCTACACCTTC | CSAGLGANYGYTF | . | TRBV20-1 | few | TRBJ1-2
TGTGCCAGCAGCGCCCTGACAGGGTCAGAAGAGCAGTACTTC | CASSALTGSEEQYF | TRBD1 | TRBV9 | many | TRBJ2-7